These T cell receptor beta chains were read from a single sample in a study of blood T cell repertoires in COVID-19. Data came from immunoSEQ multiplex PCR; TCRdb stores just in-frame clones and leaves some out. The sample yields 25,000 to 35,000 clones, about nine tenths seen once. Sequenced sample: peripheral blood. Every receptor here comes from a human donor with active COVID-19. The donor label of this sample is uncertain. Each CDR3 is given with its conserved first and last residue. The order of the fields is J gene, D gene, clone size, V gene, CDR3 DNA, CDR3 protein. A D gene is named only where the DNA matches it firmly. Clone size is stated in some rows and not others, as once, few, many or a class when expanded.

TRBJ1-1	TRBD1	-	TRBV6-6	TGTGCCAGCACCGACGGACAGGGTTACACTGAAGCTTTCTTT	CASTDGQGYTEAFF
TRBJ1-1	TRBD1	few	TRBV30	TGTGCCTGGAGTTGGGACAGGGACACTGAAGCTTTCTTT	CAWSWDRDTEAFF
TRBJ1-1	TRBD1	-	TRBV3-1/TRBV3-2	TGTGCCAGCAGCCAGGAATTACCCCTAACAGGGGAGGACACTGAAGCTTTCTTT	CASSQELPLTGEDTEAFF
TRBJ2-3	-	-	TRBV4-3	TGCGCCAGCAGCCAATCCACTAGCACCAACACAGATACGCAGTATTTT	CASSQSTSTNTDTQYF
TRBJ1-1	-	few	TRBV19	TGTGCCAGCTCAGGGCAGAACACTGAAGCTTTCTTT	CASSGQNTEAFF
TRBJ2-1	TRBD1	-	TRBV2	TGTGCCAGCAGAACCGGGACAGGGGTCTACAGTGAGCAGTTCTTC	CASRTGTGVYSEQFF
TRBJ1-6	TRBD1	-	TRBV6-7	TGTGCCAGCAGTTACCTCTTGGACAGGGTCTATAATTCACCCCTCCACTTT	CASSYLLDRVYNSPLHF
TRBJ2-2	TRBD2	-	TRBV7-9	TGTGCCAGCAGCCCCCCCGGGAGGGGTGGGGCCGGGGAGCTGTTTTTT	CASSPPGRGGAGELFF
TRBJ2-7	TRBD2	-	TRBV5-5	TGTGCCAGCACCCGAGGGGCGGCCGGGACTAGCGGGAGGATTGGTGAGCAGTACTTC	CASTRGAAGTSGRIGEQYF
TRBJ2-1	-	-	TRBV4-1	TGCGCCAGCAGCCAAGTTAGCCGGGGAACCTACAATGAGCAGTTCTTC	CASSQVSRGTYNEQFF
TRBJ1-4	TRBD1	-	TRBV6-1	TGTGCCAGCAGTGAAAGGGCAGGGGGGAGTGAAAAACTGTTTTTT	CASSERAGGSEKLFF
TRBJ1-2	TRBD1	few	TRBV9	TGTGCCAGCGGTCTCCGGCAGGGGGCAAAGGGGTATGGCTACACCTTC	CASGLRQGAKGYGYTF
TRBJ2-5	-	-	TRBV5-8	TGTGCCAGCAGCACGGCGGGGCCCCGGGAGACCCAGTACTTC	CASSTAGPRETQYF
TRBJ1-6	-	-	TRBV4-3	TGCGCCAGCAGCCAAGAGACGAGGGGACAATCACCCCTCCACTTT	CASSQETRGQSPLHF
TRBJ2-5	TRBD2	-	TRBV11-2	TGTGCCAGCAGCCCCGGGCTAGCGGGGGTTAGGGAGACCCAGTACTTC	CASSPGLAGVRETQYF
TRBJ2-3	-	-	TRBV28	TGTGCCAGCAGTTTCGAGGGGGTACCCACAGATACGCAGTATTTT	CASSFEGVPTDTQYF
TRBJ2-1	-	-	TRBV5-4	TGTGCCAGCAGCTTGTCCTTGACTAACAATGAGCAGTTCTTC	CASSLSLTNNEQFF
TRBJ1-3	TRBD1	-	TRBV7-9	TGTGCCAGCAGTCTCTCGGGACAGGGGTTAAGAAACACCATATATTTT	CASSLSGQGLRNTIYF
TRBJ1-2	TRBD1	-	TRBV5-1	TGCGCCAGCAGCTCTGGAGGGGGACAGGCTAACTATGGCTACACCTTC	CASSSGGGQANYGYTF
TRBJ1-6	-	few	TRBV6-2/TRBV6-3	TGTGCCAGCAGTCCGATTCAGGGTTTCGGTTCACCCCTCCACTTT	CASSPIQGFGSPLHF
TRBJ2-5	-	-	TRBV4-3	TGCGCCAGCAGCCAAAACGGGGGAGAGACCCAGTACTTC	CASSQNGGETQYF
TRBJ1-2	-	-	TRBV27	TGTGCCAGCAGTTTCGCCGGGGACTATGGCTACACCTTC	CASSFAGDYGYTF
TRBJ2-1	-	-	TRBV4-2	TGTGCCAGCAACTCCCAGGTCGGCAGCTCCTACAATGAGCAGTTCTTC	CASNSQVGSSYNEQFF
TRBJ2-5	-	-	TRBV11-2	TGTGCCAGCAGCTTCGCGGAGGGAGGCCAAGAGACCCAGTACTTC	CASSFAEGGQETQYF
TRBJ1-2	-	-	TRBV3-1/TRBV3-2	TGTGCCAGCAGAGCCTCCATCGGGATCGGTGGCTACACCTTC	CASRASIGIGGYTF
TRBJ2-3	TRBD1	few	TRBV23-1	TGCGCCAGCAGTCACCCGGACAGGGGGCGTCGGGTAGATACGCAGTATTTT	CASSHPDRGRRVDTQYF
TRBJ1-2	TRBD1	once	TRBV5-1	TGCGCCAGCAGCCCTCAAACAGGGGGCCAAAACTATGGCTACACCTTC	CASSPQTGGQNYGYTF
TRBJ2-1	TRBD2	-	TRBV4-3	TGCGCCAGCAGCCAAGAACGCGGGAGTAGGCCCCACAATGAGCAGTTCTTC	CASSQERGSRPHNEQFF
TRBJ2-3	TRBD2	-	TRBV4-2	TGTGCCAGCAGCCAAGATGGTCCGGGGGGGCCTGATACGCAGTATTTT	CASSQDGPGGPDTQYF
TRBJ2-7	TRBD1	-	TRBV19	TGTGCCAGTAGTATAGGGGCCGGGACAGGCAACCCCTACGAGCAGTACTTC	CASSIGAGTGNPYEQYF
TRBJ1-1	TRBD1	-	TRBV6-5	TGTGCCGGAGGACAGGGGTGGAACACTGAAGCTTTCTTT	CAGGQGWNTEAFF
TRBJ1-4	-	-	TRBV18	TGTGCCAACTCACCACCCTTCCAGGGAACCCCTAATGAAAAACTGTTTTTT	CANSPPFQGTPNEKLFF
TRBJ1-2	TRBD1	-	TRBV6-5	TGTGCCAGCAAATCCCGACAGGGAGGTGAGGGCTACACCTTC	CASKSRQGGEGYTF
TRBJ1-4	-	-	TRBV28	TGTGCCAGCAGTTCCCTTGGTGGGCCTAATGAAAAACTGTTTTTT	CASSSLGGPNEKLFF
TRBJ2-7	TRBD2	few	TRBV28	TGTGCCAGCAGTTGGGGGACTAGCGGGTACGAGCAGTACTTC	CASSWGTSGYEQYF
TRBJ2-1	TRBD2	-	TRBV3-1/TRBV3-2	TGTGCCACAGGACTAGCGGGGTCCAATGAGCAGTTCTTC	CATGLAGSNEQFF
TRBJ2-2	TRBD2	-	TRBV7-2	TGTGCCAGCAGTACTCTAGCGGGAGGATGGACCGGGGAGCTGTTTTTT	CASSTLAGGWTGELFF